This TCR beta chain was identified in a study of T cells in women clearing cervical HPV infection. Trimming shortened V by 5 bases and J by 7 bases, and 9 bases separated the two germline ends. Germline V gives CDR1 LNHDA, CDR2 SQIVND (reference sequence). The CDR3 runs to 12 residues. Comment on this clone: The read terminates 3 residues before the CDR3 end, so the remaining end is supplied by the germline J gene.

Clones were read by immunoSEQ multiplex PCR, and TCRdb kept only the in-frame ones, dropping some. The sample holds about 40,000 clones. The source of this sequence is a woman aged 18 to 75 with a cervical HPV16 infection that either progressed to CIN3+ or cleared (not recorded which). V and J are TRBV19 and TRBJ1-5, with a tentative D call TRBD1 (5 bases). The sample comprised blood buffy coat. The part of the CDR3 DNA that was read is TGTGCCAGTAGTTCGGGGGGGCAGCCC. It translates to CASSSGGQP. The CDR3 as a whole reads CASSSGGQPQHF. Full variable domain (outside the CDR3, taken from reference TRBV19 and TRBJ1-5): DGGITQSPKYLFRKEGQNVTLSCEQNLNHDAMYWYRQDPGQGLRLIYYSQIVNDFQKGDIAEGYSVSREKKESFPLTVTSAQKNPTAFYLCASSSGGQPQHFGDGTRLSIL.